This T cell receptor beta chain was profiled in a study of shared clonotypes between healthy human individuals. Notes on the study in general: Naive subsets, compared against memory subsets, generally had larger estimated richness values.

The CDR3 has 16 amino acids. Germline CDR1 LNHDA, CDR2 SQIVND (reference sequence). Trimming cost V 2 bases and J 4 bases; bases outside gene matches: 4. In regard to this clone: Antigen specificity is unknown.

Repertoires were generated with immunoSEQ multiplex PCR, while TCRdb's copy carries only in-frame clones and drops some. The data contain about 2 million clones, less than 95% of them singletons. Terminally differentiated effector memory CD45RA+ cells were excluded from the naive CD8 cells, which were CD45RO-negative and positively selected for CCR7. This clonotype was obtained from a man aged 18 to 29 in good health. V is TRBV19 and J is TRBJ2-1; 11 positions match TRBD2. What was sequenced was naive CD8+ T cells sorted from blood. Here the CDR3 reads CASSINGLAGYNEQFF. The CDR3 DNA is TGTGCCAGTAGTATAAACGGACTAGCGGGTTACAATGAGCAGTTCTTC.